The following is a TCR beta chain sequence with its context. This record belongs to a study of shared T cell receptors in the human thymus. Sequencing used immunoSEQ multiplex PCR; TCRdb keeps in-frame clones, though not all of them. The table lists some 760,000 clones, 80% to 90% of them singletons. V dropped 5 bases and J dropped 3; count of bases not matched to a gene: 11. Per the germline V gene, CDR1 is SGHTA and CDR2 is FQGNSA. The CDR3 runs 16 residues. This sample also appeared in a second study, on human thymus T cells. That work states: Immunologically healthy infants in Finland undergoing congenital heart defect surgery were the donors. Across thymic and blood repertoires, the usage of V and J genes appeared to be biased. Unrelated people showed highly overlapping thymic repertoires, related research reported.

This sequence joins TRBV7-2 and TRBJ1-1; 8 positions match TRBD1. Sequencing was carried out using thymocytes. This clonotype was sampled from a girl under two years old with a congenital heart defect. The DNA for the CDR3 is TGTGCCAGCAGCCTTACTACAGGGGGGCGGTACACTGAAGCTTTCTTT. Protein sequence: CASSLTTGGRYTEAFF.